These T cell receptor beta chains were read from a single sample in a study of blood T cell repertoires in COVID-19. This table comes from immunoSEQ multiplex PCR, and its TCRdb copy is limited to in-frame clones, with some not included. The sample carries about 67,000 clones, around 86% recorded once. Sequenced material: peripheral blood. The source is a man aged 50 to 60 with active COVID-19. Both conserved end residues are part of each CDR3. Fields, in order: D gene, J gene, CDR3 length, clone size, V gene, CDR3 DNA, CDR3 protein. D genes are given only for firm matches. The listing skips clone size in some rows; elsewhere it reads once, few, many or a size class.

D gene: TRBD2
J gene: TRBJ2-1
CDR3 length: 16
clone size: -
V gene: TRBV9
CDR3 DNA: TGTGCCAGCAGCCCCCAGGTAGGACTAGCAGGGTATGAGCAGTTCTTC
CDR3 protein: CASSPQVGLAGYEQFF

D gene: -
J gene: TRBJ2-7
CDR3 length: 16
clone size: -
V gene: TRBV19
CDR3 DNA: TGTGCCAGTAGTCGCAGAAAGAAAAGTAACTCCTACGAGCAGTACTTC
CDR3 protein: CASSRRKKSNSYEQYF

D gene: TRBD1
J gene: TRBJ2-1
CDR3 length: 15
clone size: -
V gene: TRBV9
CDR3 DNA: TGTGCCAGCAGTCCTGACAGGGTATCCTACAATGAGCAGTTCTTC
CDR3 protein: CASSPDRVSYNEQFF

D gene: -
J gene: TRBJ2-4
CDR3 length: 14
clone size: -
V gene: TRBV6-5
CDR3 DNA: TGTGCCAGCAGTTACGCGAACAGGGTTCACATTCAGTACTTC
CDR3 protein: CASSYANRVHIQYF

D gene: -
J gene: TRBJ1-4
CDR3 length: 16
clone size: -
V gene: TRBV4-1
CDR3 DNA: TGCGCCAGCAGCCAGCCCTTGGACGGCCGGGGTGAAAAACTGTTTTTT
CDR3 protein: CASSQPLDGRGEKLFF

D gene: TRBD1
J gene: TRBJ1-5
CDR3 length: 15
clone size: -
V gene: TRBV18
CDR3 DNA: TGTGCCAGCTCACAGGGGGCCTATAGCAATCAGCCCCAGCATTTT
CDR3 protein: CASSQGAYSNQPQHF

D gene: -
J gene: TRBJ1-5
CDR3 length: 15
clone size: -
V gene: TRBV2
CDR3 DNA: TGTGCCAGCAGTGAACACCTGAGCAGCAATCAGCCCCAGCATTTT
CDR3 protein: CASSEHLSSNQPQHF

D gene: -
J gene: TRBJ2-5
CDR3 length: 15
clone size: -
V gene: TRBV19
CDR3 DNA: TGTGCCAGTACCTCCTGGGTCGGGGGGCGTGAGACCCAGTACTTC
CDR3 protein: CASTSWVGGRETQYF

D gene: TRBD2
J gene: TRBJ2-1
CDR3 length: 15
clone size: -
V gene: TRBV7-2
CDR3 DNA: TGTGCCAGCAGCTTATCGACTAGCGGCTACAATGAGCAGTTCTTC
CDR3 protein: CASSLSTSGYNEQFF

D gene: -
J gene: TRBJ1-1
CDR3 length: 15
clone size: -
V gene: TRBV18
CDR3 DNA: TGTGCCAGCTCTCCGTCAGTGCAGATTTCCACTGAAGCTTTCTTT
CDR3 protein: CASSPSVQISTEAFF

D gene: -
J gene: TRBJ2-7
CDR3 length: 15
clone size: -
V gene: TRBV4-3
CDR3 DNA: TGCGCCAGCAGCCAAGTAGCCAGGGCATTATACGAGCAGTACTTC
CDR3 protein: CASSQVARALYEQYF

D gene: -
J gene: TRBJ2-2
CDR3 length: 17
clone size: -
V gene: TRBV6-4
CDR3 DNA: TGTGCCAGCAGTGATACCGGGACACCTCGTAGCACCGGGGAGCTGTTTTTT
CDR3 protein: CASSDTGTPRSTGELFF

D gene: -
J gene: TRBJ2-2
CDR3 length: 14
clone size: -
V gene: TRBV18
CDR3 DNA: TGTGCCAGCTCACCAAAGATAGGAGCCGGGGAGCTGTTTTTT
CDR3 protein: CASSPKIGAGELFF

D gene: TRBD1
J gene: TRBJ1-1
CDR3 length: 16
clone size: -
V gene: TRBV14
CDR3 DNA: TGTGCCAGCAGCCAAGATGGAGGGACAGGATCCACTGAAGCTTTCTTT
CDR3 protein: CASSQDGGTGSTEAFF

D gene: TRBD1
J gene: TRBJ1-4
CDR3 length: 15
clone size: -
V gene: TRBV18
CDR3 DNA: TGTGCCAGCTCACCGAAGACAGGGAATACTGAAAAACTGTTTTTT
CDR3 protein: CASSPKTGNTEKLFF

D gene: -
J gene: TRBJ1-5
CDR3 length: 16
clone size: -
V gene: TRBV21-1
CDR3 DNA: TGTGCCAGCACCTCCTCGGAGACTTATAGCAATCAGCCCCAGCATTTT
CDR3 protein: CASTSSETYSNQPQHF

D gene: TRBD2
J gene: TRBJ2-2
CDR3 length: 15
clone size: -
V gene: TRBV6-5
CDR3 DNA: TGTGCCAGCAGTTACACTAGCGGAAACACCGGGGAGCTGTTTTTT
CDR3 protein: CASSYTSGNTGELFF

D gene: TRBD1
J gene: TRBJ1-4
CDR3 length: 14
clone size: -
V gene: TRBV12-5
CDR3 DNA: TGTGCTAGTGGACCGGGACAGGGGAGGGAAAAACTGTTTTTT
CDR3 protein: CASGPGQGREKLFF

D gene: TRBD2
J gene: TRBJ2-1
CDR3 length: 16
clone size: -
V gene: TRBV2
CDR3 DNA: TGTGCCAGCAGTGACATAGCAGGCGGGAGCTCCAATGAGCAGTTCTTC
CDR3 protein: CASSDIAGGSSNEQFF

D gene: -
J gene: TRBJ2-3
CDR3 length: 16
clone size: -
V gene: TRBV4-2
CDR3 DNA: TGTGCCAGCAGCCAAGATTGGAGGACTGGCACAGATACGCAGTATTTT
CDR3 protein: CASSQDWRTGTDTQYF

D gene: TRBD2
J gene: TRBJ2-7
CDR3 length: 15
clone size: once
V gene: TRBV18
CDR3 DNA: TGTGCCAGCTCAGAACTAGCGGGAGGTCTGTACGAGCAGTACTTC
CDR3 protein: CASSELAGGLYEQYF

D gene: TRBD1
J gene: TRBJ2-2
CDR3 length: 16
clone size: once
V gene: TRBV7-2
CDR3 DNA: TGTGCCAGCAGCTTTAGGGCAGGGGGCACCACCGGGGAGCTGTTTTTT
CDR3 protein: CASSFRAGGTTGELFF

D gene: TRBD1
J gene: TRBJ2-7
CDR3 length: 14
clone size: -
V gene: TRBV5-1
CDR3 DNA: TGCGCCAGCAGCACGATCGCGACAGGGGCCGAGCAGTACTTC
CDR3 protein: CASSTIATGAEQYF

D gene: TRBD2
J gene: TRBJ2-5
CDR3 length: 17
clone size: -
V gene: TRBV3-1/TRBV3-2
CDR3 DNA: TGTGCCAGCAGCCAAGGAAGGTCTAGCGGGGGGGTGGAGACCCAGTACTTC
CDR3 protein: CASSQGRSSGGVETQYF

D gene: -
J gene: TRBJ2-1
CDR3 length: 14
clone size: -
V gene: TRBV12-5
CDR3 DNA: TGTGCTAGTGGTGCGGGGTTGACCTACAATGAGCAGTTCTTC
CDR3 protein: CASGAGLTYNEQFF

D gene: -
J gene: TRBJ1-1
CDR3 length: 14
clone size: -
V gene: TRBV5-1
CDR3 DNA: TGCGCCAGCAGCTTGATTCGCAGGGACACTGAAGCTTTCTTT
CDR3 protein: CASSLIRRDTEAFF